This TCR beta chain comes out of a study of long-term antiretroviral therapy in people with HIV. Overall study context: Samples from the earliest time points predate the 2015 immediate-ART recommendation by about a decade. The study's findings and limits: Controls exceeded HIV repertoires in CDR3 length range. Although diversity increased after ART, it remained lower than in transplant donor controls. Collection spanned 2004 to 2017; ART regimens may be less effective than current ones.

As concerns this clone: What it binds is not known.

V was shortened by 3 bases and J by 8 bases, with 8 bases between the two germline ends. CDR1 and CDR2 from the germline V gene are SQVTM and ANQGSEA. The CDR3 has 11 residues. With survey level as its setting, the immunoSEQ assay was v3.0. Measured with immunoSEQ multiplex PCR; TCRdb has only the in-frame clones, and not every one. Of about 28,000 clones listed, roughly nine tenths are singletons. The genes are TRBV29-1 and TRBJ1-3; a weak D match, TRBD1 (5 bases). The TCR originated in a man aged 18 to 30 with HIV. Here the sequenced sample was unsorted PBMCs, taken 3.1 years after starting antiretroviral therapy. The CDR3 loop is CSVDRGDTIYF. The CDR3 bases are TGCAGCGTTGATCGGGGGGACACCATATATTTT.